Listed below are T cell receptor beta chains from one sample, sequenced in a study of blood T cell repertoires in COVID-19. Only in-frame clones appear in the TCRdb table, and some are missing; sequencing was by immunoSEQ multiplex PCR. The sample holds around 220,000 clones, roughly 80% seen once. The sample consisted of peripheral blood. The receptors were sampled from an elderly woman with acute or convalescent COVID-19. Both conserved end residues are part of each CDR3. A D gene is named only where the DNA matches it firmly. Rows may omit the clone size; those that give it use once, few, many or a size class.

j_gene: TRBJ2-7
d_gene: -
v_gene: TRBV9
abundance: -
CDR3nt: TGTGCCAGCAGCGTGGACAGCCTCTACGAGCAGTACTTC
CDR3aa: CASSVDSLYEQYF

j_gene: TRBJ2-3
d_gene: -
v_gene: TRBV3-1/TRBV3-2
abundance: -
CDR3nt: TGTGCCAGCAGCATGGGGCGATACGGAGATACGCAGTATTTT
CDR3aa: CASSMGRYGDTQYF

j_gene: TRBJ1-5
d_gene: -
v_gene: TRBV7-8
abundance: -
CDR3nt: TGTGCCAGCAGCTTAGCGCCGGGGGGCGAGCAGCCCCAGCATTTT
CDR3aa: CASSLAPGGEQPQHF

j_gene: TRBJ2-1
d_gene: -
v_gene: TRBV4-2
abundance: -
CDR3nt: TGTGCCAGCAGCCAAGATATATCCGTGTATGAGCAGTTCTTC
CDR3aa: CASSQDISVYEQFF

j_gene: TRBJ2-5
d_gene: -
v_gene: TRBV3-1/TRBV3-2
abundance: -
CDR3nt: TGTGCCAGCAGCCAAGTCATGGAGACCCAGTACTTC
CDR3aa: CASSQVMETQYF

j_gene: TRBJ2-2
d_gene: TRBD1
v_gene: TRBV5-1
abundance: many
CDR3nt: TGCGCCAGCAGCTTGGGGACAGGGCCCGGGGAGCTGTTTTTT
CDR3aa: CASSLGTGPGELFF

j_gene: TRBJ2-5
d_gene: TRBD1
v_gene: TRBV29-1
abundance: -
CDR3nt: TGCAGCGTTCCCAGGGGGCGGGAGACCCAGTACTTC
CDR3aa: CSVPRGRETQYF

j_gene: TRBJ1-1
d_gene: TRBD1
v_gene: TRBV4-3
abundance: few
CDR3nt: TGCGCCAGCAGCCAAGAAGTCACAGGGGGAGGAGGCACTGAAGCTTTCTTT
CDR3aa: CASSQEVTGGGGTEAFF

j_gene: TRBJ2-3
d_gene: -
v_gene: TRBV3-1/TRBV3-2
abundance: -
CDR3nt: TGTGCCAGCAGCCAAGAGGTTAGTCACCTAGGAAGCACAGATACGCAGTATTTT
CDR3aa: CASSQEVSHLGSTDTQYF

j_gene: TRBJ2-2
d_gene: TRBD1
v_gene: TRBV19
abundance: -
CDR3nt: TGTGCCAGTAGCTTAGGGACAGCTACGAACACCGGGGAGCTGTTTTTT
CDR3aa: CASSLGTATNTGELFF

j_gene: TRBJ1-4
d_gene: -
v_gene: TRBV28
abundance: once
CDR3nt: TGTGCCAGCAGTTCCCTAAATTTTCAGGCTGCAACTAATGAAAAACTGTTTTTT
CDR3aa: CASSSLNFQAATNEKLFF

j_gene: TRBJ1-5
d_gene: -
v_gene: TRBV6-4
abundance: -
CDR3nt: TGTGCCAGCAGTGACTCGAAATCTAGGACAGCCTTCAATCAGCCCCAGCATTTT
CDR3aa: CASSDSKSRTAFNQPQHF

j_gene: TRBJ1-5
d_gene: -
v_gene: TRBV7-2
abundance: -
CDR3nt: TGTGCCAGCAGCTTGTCAGACAGATCGGATCAGCCCCAGCATTTT
CDR3aa: CASSLSDRSDQPQHF

j_gene: TRBJ2-7
d_gene: TRBD1
v_gene: TRBV24-1
abundance: once
CDR3nt: TGTGCCACCAGTGGGGACAGGGAGCGAATTTACGAGCAGTACTTC
CDR3aa: CATSGDRERIYEQYF

j_gene: TRBJ2-1
d_gene: TRBD2
v_gene: TRBV19
abundance: -
CDR3nt: TGTGCCAGTCCTCCTTCTAGCGGGTTCGACAACAATGAGCAGTTCTTC
CDR3aa: CASPPSSGFDNNEQFF

j_gene: TRBJ2-3
d_gene: TRBD2
v_gene: TRBV10-3
abundance: -
CDR3nt: TGTGCCATGGCGACTAGCGGCTTCACAGATACGCAGTATTTT
CDR3aa: CAMATSGFTDTQYF

j_gene: TRBJ2-3
d_gene: TRBD1
v_gene: TRBV10-1
abundance: once
CDR3nt: TGCGCCAGCAGCGGACAGGGGACAGATACGCAGTATTTT
CDR3aa: CASSGQGTDTQYF

j_gene: TRBJ2-7
d_gene: TRBD1
v_gene: TRBV6-2/TRBV6-3
abundance: -
CDR3nt: TGTGCCAGCAGTTACGTCGGACAGGGGCCCTACGAGCAGTACTTC
CDR3aa: CASSYVGQGPYEQYF

j_gene: TRBJ1-4
d_gene: TRBD1
v_gene: TRBV4-1
abundance: -
CDR3nt: TGCGCCAGCAGTGACAGGGTTTTGGCAACTAATGAAAAACTGTTTTTT
CDR3aa: CASSDRVLATNEKLFF

j_gene: TRBJ1-5
d_gene: -
v_gene: TRBV27
abundance: -
CDR3nt: TGTGCCAGCAGTTCAATTCCCCTTCCAGGGGTGCCCCAGCATTTT
CDR3aa: CASSSIPLPGVPQHF

j_gene: TRBJ2-7
d_gene: TRBD2
v_gene: TRBV5-8
abundance: once
CDR3nt: TGTGCCAGCAGCCCCCAGGGACTATGGAGGGACGAGCAGTACTTC
CDR3aa: CASSPQGLWRDEQYF

j_gene: TRBJ2-7
d_gene: -
v_gene: TRBV5-1
abundance: -
CDR3nt: TGCGCCAGCAGCTTGGGAGGAACCTACGAGCAGTACTTC
CDR3aa: CASSLGGTYEQYF

j_gene: TRBJ1-1
d_gene: TRBD1
v_gene: TRBV27
abundance: -
CDR3nt: TGTGCCAGCAGTACTAGGGACAGGGGGATTACGGAAAACACTGAAGCTTTCTTT
CDR3aa: CASSTRDRGITENTEAFF

j_gene: TRBJ1-4
d_gene: -
v_gene: TRBV6-5
abundance: -
CDR3nt: TGTGCCAGCAGCGACGGGACTGTAAGGGAAAAACTGTTTTTT
CDR3aa: CASSDGTVREKLFF

j_gene: TRBJ1-1
d_gene: TRBD1
v_gene: TRBV30
abundance: -
CDR3nt: TGTGCCTGGAGTACGGGACAGACGAACACTGAAGCTTTCTTT
CDR3aa: CAWSTGQTNTEAFF

j_gene: TRBJ1-4
d_gene: TRBD1
v_gene: TRBV18
abundance: few
CDR3nt: TGTGCCAGCTCACCTCCCCTCGGACAGGGGGCACAGGAAAAACTGTTTTTT
CDR3aa: CASSPPLGQGAQEKLFF

j_gene: TRBJ2-3
d_gene: TRBD2
v_gene: TRBV29-1
abundance: -
CDR3nt: TGCAGCGTTGAACGGGCTAGCGGGAAGGGGGATACGCAGTATTTT
CDR3aa: CSVERASGKGDTQYF

j_gene: TRBJ1-5
d_gene: TRBD1
v_gene: TRBV7-2
abundance: -
CDR3nt: TGTGCCAGCAGCTGGGGACAGGGGGCACAGCCCCAGCATTTT
CDR3aa: CASSWGQGAQPQHF

j_gene: TRBJ2-5
d_gene: TRBD2
v_gene: TRBV11-3
abundance: once
CDR3nt: TGTGCCAGCAGCCCAGGACTAGCGGGGCTCCAAGAGACCCAGTACTTC
CDR3aa: CASSPGLAGLQETQYF

j_gene: TRBJ2-2
d_gene: -
v_gene: TRBV7-2
abundance: -
CDR3nt: TGTGCCAGCAGCCCCACTACAGGGACCGGGGAGCTGTTTTTT
CDR3aa: CASSPTTGTGELFF

j_gene: TRBJ1-1
d_gene: TRBD1
v_gene: TRBV18
abundance: -
CDR3nt: TGTGCCAGCTTGGGACAGGGTGGCACTGAAGCTTTCTTT
CDR3aa: CASLGQGGTEAFF

j_gene: TRBJ2-7
d_gene: -
v_gene: TRBV4-3
abundance: -
CDR3nt: TGCGCCAGCAGCCAAGATCCCCCAGGAGGAGCCTACGAGCAGTACTTC
CDR3aa: CASSQDPPGGAYEQYF

j_gene: TRBJ2-1
d_gene: TRBD2
v_gene: TRBV11-2
abundance: -
CDR3nt: TGTGCCTGCGTCCAGCGGGGGGAGTACAATGAGCAGTTCTTC
CDR3aa: CACVQRGEYNEQFF

j_gene: TRBJ2-3
d_gene: TRBD2
v_gene: TRBV6-5
abundance: -
CDR3nt: TGTGCCAGCAGTTACAGACTAGCGGGGGCCATGGATACGCAGTATTTT
CDR3aa: CASSYRLAGAMDTQYF

j_gene: TRBJ2-3
d_gene: TRBD2
v_gene: TRBV19
abundance: -
CDR3nt: TGTGCCAGTAGTATAGAAGCGGGGGGCGCCGATACGCAGTATTTT
CDR3aa: CASSIEAGGADTQYF